The 20 T cell receptor beta chains below all came from one sample that was sequenced in a study of T cells in Graves' hyperthyroidism and ophthalmopathy. Template material for amplifying TCR beta CDR3 regions consisted of RNA transcripts. The HTBI primer set drove a first-round RT-PCR of the TCR CDR3. TCRdb ran MiXCR on the multiplex PCR reads and lists one entry per CDR3 protein. The sample consists of roughly 710,000 distinct CDR3 sequences, roughly a third of them appearing once. The sequencing sample was made of blood. These receptors originate from a woman between 40 and 50 years old with Graves' hyperthyroidism.

Regarding this clonotype: The junction differs from germline at one of its ends, possibly a read error. The V gene is TRBV9, the J gene TRBJ2-6; D might be TRBD1 (5 bases). CDR1 and CDR2 from the germline V gene are SGDLS and YYNGEE. CDR3 length: 10 residues. As DNA, the CDR3 is TGTGCCAGCAGCGGGGGCAAGGGCGACTTC. Protein product: CASSGGKGDF.

This clonotype came up a few times. The V gene is TRBV11-2, the J gene TRBJ1-2; no clear D. Trimming stripped 1 base from V and 2 bases from J, with 11 bases between. The CDR3 sequence is 15 residues long. Per the germline V gene, CDR1 is SGHAT and CDR2 is FQNNGV. The CDR3 region is CASSLVSGGNYGYTF. In DNA, the CDR3 is TGTGCCAGCAGCTTAGTTTCGGGAGGAAACTATGGCTACACCTTC.

This clonotype was detected only a few times. The chain couples TRBV7-9 to TRBJ1-1, with unresolved D. Germline CDR1 SEHNR, CDR2 FQNEAQ (reference sequence). The V end was cut by 3 bases, the J end by 3 bases, with 8 bases between. The CDR3 length is 13 residues. The CDR3 DNA reads TGTGCCAGCAGCTTCAAGTGGGACACTGAAGCTTTCTTT. This sequence encodes CASSFKWDTEAFF.

This clonotype was counted at least ten times. The chain combines TRBV29-1 with TRBJ1-4, with D uncertain. Per the germline V gene, CDR1 is SQVTM and CDR2 is ANQGSEA. The V gene lost 4 bases and the J gene lost 7 bases, with 7 bases spanning the gap. This CDR3 contains 11 residues. CDR3 region: CSVVYGEKLFF. The CDR3 coding sequence is TGCAGCGTTGTCTACGGTGAAAAACTGTTTTTT.

The table lists this clonotype with a few counts. V and J are TRBV4-2 and TRBJ2-5; 7 bases agree with TRBD2. There are 17 residues in the CDR3. The ends lost 2 bases at V and 3 bases at J; junction bases unmatched: 12. CDR1 is LGHNA and CDR2 is YNFKEQ in the germline V gene. The CDR3 here is CASSQRGVSGMEETQYF. For the CDR3, the DNA is TGTGCCAGCAGCCAAAGAGGGGTGAGCGGGATGGAAGAGACCCAGTACTTC.

CDR3 in amino acids: CASRASDSIGYTF. The CDR3 bases are TGTGCCAGCAGGGCCTCGGACAGTATTGGCTACACCTTC. The chain carries TRBV12-3 or TRBV12-4 and TRBJ1-2; TRBD1 is a possible D gene (6 bases). Trimming removed 6 bases at V and 7 bases at J, with 15 bases between. The CDR3 is 13 amino acids.

The CDR3 coding sequence is TGTGCCACTAAAGACCGGGACGGATATAGCAATCAGCCCCAGCATTTT. Amino acids: CATKDRDGYSNQPQHF. The rearrangement joins TRBV10-3 to TRBJ1-5; TRBD1 is a possible D gene (5 bases). V dropped 10 bases and J dropped 0 bases, with 19 bases sitting between them. This CDR3 contains 16 residues. In germline, CDR1 is ENHRY, CDR2 SYGVKD.

Here the CDR3 DNA reads TGTGCCAGCAGCTTCGGTGCTGGGCAGGGCCAAGAGACCCAGTACTTC. The encoded protein is CASSFGAGQGQETQYF. The chain has TRBV7-2 and TRBJ2-5, with D maybe TRBD1 (5 bases). In germline, CDR1 is SGHTA, CDR2 FQGNSA. Trimming took 3 bases from V and 1 from J, leaving 15 bases between them. This CDR3 region has 16 residues.

This sequence joins TRBV7-9 and TRBJ1-2, with D tentatively TRBD1 (5 bases). This CDR3 comprises 14 residues. Germline CDR1 and CDR2: SEHNR and FQNEAQ (reference sequence). Trimming stripped 4 bases from V and 7 bases from J, with 16 bases between. The CDR3 is CASSSPATGAGYTF. In DNA, the CDR3 is TGTGCCAGCAGCTCTCCGGCAACAGGTGCTGGCTACACCTTC.

A few counts support this clonotype. The chain is built from TRBV5-1 and TRBJ2-5, with 10 bases fitting TRBD2. CDR3 size: 16 residues. V dropped 2 bases and J dropped 5; count of bases not matched to a gene: 9. The germline CDR1 and CDR2 sequences are SGHRS and YFSETQ. DNA of the CDR3: TGCGCCAGCAGCTTCGTAGCGGGGGGCTCAGGGGAGACCCAGTACTTC. Its protein product is CASSFVAGGSGETQYF.

The chain combines TRBV7-9 with TRBJ1-1; a possible D gene is TRBD1 (6 bases). This CDR3 is built from 11 residues. From germline, CDR1 is SEHNR and CDR2 FQNEAQ (reference sequence). V lost 9 bases, J lost 10 bases, and 15 bases lay in between. CDR3 DNA sequence: TGTGCCAGTTCGACAAGGGGGGTAGCTTTCTTT. Translating it yields CASSTRGVAFF.

This clonotype was seen a handful of times. J is TRBJ1-2 and V is TRBV5-4; no clear D. Trimming cost V 5 bases and J 0 bases, with 17 bases left between them. The CDR3 has 16 residues. Germline V gene sequence: CDR1 SGHNT, CDR2 YYREEE (reference sequence). The DNA of the CDR3 is TGTGCCAGCAGGATAATGGGTGGGCAGGCTAACTATGGCTACACCTTC. Protein: CASRIMGGQANYGYTF.

This sequence joins TRBV4-3 and TRBJ2-2, with 10 bases matching TRBD1. Per the germline V gene, CDR1 is LGHNA and CDR2 is YSLEER. This CDR3 has 15 residues. Trimming cost V 5 bases and J 4 bases; bases outside gene matches: 4. CDR3 DNA: TGCGCCAGCAGCGCCTGGACAGGGGGCACCGGGGAGCTGTTTTTT. It is translated as CASSAWTGGTGELFF.

J is TRBJ1-4 and V is TRBV6-5; 10 bases are shared with TRBD1. After removal of 5 bases from V and 6 bases from J, the junction contained 3 bases not matched to a gene. The CDR3 sequence is 14 residues long. Germline CDR1 MNHEY, CDR2 SVGAGI. CDR3 amino acids: CASSPGQGHEKLFF. CDR3 nucleotides: TGTGCCAGCAGTCCGGGACAGGGGCATGAAAAACTGTTTTTT.

This clonotype was detected only a few times. The chain is built from TRBV9 and TRBJ2-7; 14 bases line up with TRBD2. Germline V gene sequence: CDR1 SGDLS, CDR2 YYNGEE. V lost 5 bases, J lost 4 bases, and 5 bases stayed unmatched. The length of the CDR3 is 15 residues. CDR3 sequence reads: CASSAGLAGVYEQYF. The CDR3 bases are TGTGCCAGCAGTGCGGGACTAGCGGGAGTTTACGAGCAGTACTTC. The variable domain in full, with the rest retrieved from reference TRBV9 and TRBJ2-7, is DSGVTQTPKHLITATGQRVTLRCSPRSGDLSVYWYQQSLDQGLQFLIQYYNGEERAKGNILERFSAQQFPDLHSELNLSSLELGDSALYFCASSAGLAGVYEQYFGPGTRLTVT.

This clonotype has a count of ten or more. This chain joins TRBV25-1 and TRBJ1-2, with TRBD1 matching over 8 bases. The CDR3 consists of 13 residues. The trim removed 3 bases at V and 8 bases at J, leaving 5 bases unmatched. Germline V gene data show CDR1 as MGHDK and CDR2 as SYGVNS. CDR3 protein: CASSELTGGGYTF. The DNA of the CDR3 is TGTGCCAGCAGTGAGCTTACAGGGGGAGGCTACACCTTC.

This clonotype was picked up many times. The junction departs from the called germline gene at one end, perhaps through a read error. V and J are TRBV10-2 and TRBJ2-7, with D unclear. The length of the CDR3 is 13 residues. Germline V gives CDR1 WSHSY, CDR2 SAAADI. The CDR3 loop is CASSSYVQYEQYF. Written as DNA, the CDR3 is TGTGCCAGCAGTTCCTATGTGCAGTACGAGCAGTACTTC.

This rearrangement joins TRBV10-3 to TRBJ1-6; D gene unclear. Per germline, CDR1 ENHRY and CDR2 SYGVKD. The V gene lost 4 bases and the J gene lost 7 bases, with 5 bases spanning the gap. The CDR3 has 12 residues. The CDR3 region has the DNA TGTGCCATCAGTGCCGGGAATTCACCCCTCCACTTT. It yields the protein CAISAGNSPLHF.

About this clonotype: An end of the junction differs from the germline gene, which may be a read error. The chain links TRBV7-9 to TRBJ2-7, with TRBD2 identical over 8 bases. Germline CDR1 SEHNR, CDR2 FQNEAQ (reference sequence). This CDR3 is built from 17 residues. The CDR3 DNA sequence: TGTGCCAGCAGCGGAAATCGGGGGGGGACGGTCACCGGGGAGCTGTACTTC. Translating gives CASSGNRGGTVTGELYF.

This sequence joins TRBV9 and TRBJ1-1, with TRBD1 matching over 9 bases. Germline trimming cut 2 bases from V and 7 bases from J; bases unmatched to any gene: 6. The germline CDR1 and CDR2 sequences are SGDLS and YYNGEE. CDR3 length: 14 amino acids. DNA for the CDR3: TGTGCCAGCAGCGTGGGGACAGGGCGCAATGAAGCTTTCTTT. Protein: CASSVGTGRNEAFF.